This T cell receptor beta chain is drawn from a study of blood T cells in healthy people across ages (dated by TCRdb to 2013 to 2016). About the investigation overall: Template switching captured roughly one uniquely barcoded TCR beta cDNA molecule per two T cells in model experiments. Using deep sequencing normalized with unique cDNA molecular identifiers, the study measured how TCR beta repertoire diversity changes with age. Donors were grouped into four age groups: young (average roughly 17 years), middle-aged (approximately 41), aged (around 62) and long-lived (about 90). Two additional independent replicas of 1 million unique cDNA reads from the same blood draw were analyzed for two donors (one aged 18 to 30 and one aged 80 or older). Study-wide conclusions, independent of this receptor: Conclusive comparison of naive and antigen-experienced compartments was prevented by the profiling of bulk unsorted PBMCs. Observed TCR beta diversity per million T cells fell roughly linearly with age, and a significant reduction was already apparent by age around 40. Donor CMV infection status was unknown, potentially confounding age-related changes in expanded clonotypes. Total diversity estimates from one million sequenced T cells were considered lower bounds and underestimates. Compared with the aged group, the long-lived group had more naive CD4+ T cells, fewer expanded clones and increased TCR diversity, a pattern suggesting age selection. Observed TCR beta diversity correlated strongly with the percentage of naive T cells measured by flow cytometry.

At the junction V is shortened by 3 bases and J by 1 base; bases outside the gene matches: 8. CDR1 MDHEN and CDR2 SYDVKM are derived from the germline V gene. Counted from cysteine to phenylalanine, this CDR3 has 17 amino acids. Only the CDR3 portion is preserved as DNA: 51 bases, with reading frame beginning at the first base. Receptor amplification or capture employed 5' RACE. Sequencing instrument: Illumina HiSeq 2500. A second PCR of about 6 to 11 cycles was run with a J-beta primer mix and a sample-barcoded 5' primer. A unique molecular identifier was introduced onto each TCR beta cDNA molecule by a template-switch 5' adaptor carrying 12 random nucleotides. Each sample yielded at least 3 million CDR3-containing paired-end reads. First-strand cDNA synthesis was performed from all RNA using the Mint cDNA synthesis kit, with priming by a TRBC-specific oligonucleotide. All cDNA was treated with uracil-DNA glycosylase and then went through a first 18-cycle PCR with the universal primers M1SS and BC2_uni_R. The paper's processing steps were these. For normalization, 1 million high-quality reads, each with a distinct molecular identifier, were randomly selected from each sample. Reads sharing molecular identifiers were discarded rather than binned into consensus sequences. MiTCR, run with a Q25 quality threshold and the strictest error-elimination algorithm, handled CDR3 identification, clonotype clustering and error correction. Lower-bound total TCR beta diversity was estimated with a nonparametric unseen species model using Euler transformation. In-frame beta chains were kept once TCRdb had trimmed the public reads at Q25 with fastp and called clones with MiXCR. Under each unique CDR3 protein, matching rows form one entry showing the most common genes and DNA. TCRdb, not the authors, supplied the V and J calls. The sample table records more than 900,000 distinct CDR3 sequences; about 29% of these occur just once. The ten most abundant clones make up about 9.4% of the sample.

This clonotype has a handful of counts. No cognate antigen has been identified for it. No base quality values were provided; no much bigger clone lies one nucleotide off. Donors were approximately 42 systemically healthy Caucasian individuals from Russia aged 6 to 90 years. Ten milliliters of peripheral blood were drawn from each donor into EDTA-treated Vacutainer tubes. Ficoll-Paque density-gradient centrifugation was used to isolate PBMCs, with at least 7 million per sample. Total RNA was extracted from PBMCs with Trizol reagent, with at least 5 micrograms obtained per sample. For every donor, an aliquot of PBMCs went through flow cytometry to measure the percentages of naive CD45RAhigh/CD27high T cells. A further study also used this sample, focusing on T cells of mothers and their children. As the second study states: Donors were nine systemically healthy Caucasian individuals: three mothers and their six children. cDNA synthesis used all of the extracted RNA, with 1.5 ug of RNA in each 15 ul reaction. In the second PCR, the M1S primer added sample barcodes and 2-4 random nucleotides. Over 8 million TCR beta CDR3 reads were obtained for each mother, and approximately 3 million reads were obtained for each child. TCR recombination output is similarly shaped by thymic selection in related and unrelated pairs, with a minor effect exerted by inherited differences. Normalized repertoire overlap in related mother-child pairs was always slightly higher than in unrelated mother-child pairs, but the difference was never significant. With a sensitivity of approximately 100 clones per million clonotypes, no persistent microchimeric T cell clones were detected. In the study, deep NGS was used to compare the TCR beta repertoires of mothers and children, and features distinguishing related mother-child pairs from unrelated individuals were sought. The mean age was around 40 +/- 4 years for the mothers and 11 +/- 4 years for the children. After adapters were ligated using NEBNext reagents, the libraries underwent 100+100 nt paired-end sequencing on an Illumina HiSeq 2000. To prevent cross-contamination, the mother and child libraries were prepared a month apart and were sequenced in separate runs. For each donor, between about 500,000 and 2,200,000 distinct TCR beta clonotypes were identified. Naive TCR beta clonotypes were estimated from low-frequency clonotypes matched to each donor's FACS-determined naive share, without sorting.

Specimen: blood. The sequence came from a middle-aged woman in good health. The sequence joins TRBV28 to TRBJ1-1, with 10 junctional bases fitting TRBD1. The DNA reads as follows: TGTGCCAGCAGTTTTAGACAGGGGGCACTCTGGAACACTGAAGCTTTCTTT. Its protein reads: CASSFRQGALWNTEAFF.